One TCR beta chain is described in this entry. Data came from immunoSEQ multiplex PCR; TCRdb stores just in-frame clones and leaves some out. The data show 550,000 to 850,000 clones, 72% seen once. These data belong to a study of shared clonotypes between healthy human individuals. The ends were cut back, 3 bases at V and 0 bases at J, with 10 bases in the middle. CDR3 length equals 14 residues. Germline CDR1 is SQVTM and CDR2 is ANQGSEA. Sequencing was carried out using memory CD4+ T cells sorted from blood. The subset was: CD45RA-negative fraction. The TCR originated in a woman in her 30s in good health. The rearrangement links TRBV29-1 to TRBJ2-3; D remains ambiguous. CDR3 protein: CSVEWPTSTDTQYF. The CDR3, as DNA: TGCAGCGTTGAGTGGCCAACTAGCACAGATACGCAGTATTTT.